The 9 T cell receptor beta chains given below trace back to one sample, sequenced in a study of blood T cell repertoires in COVID-19. TCRdb's table, derived via immunoSEQ multiplex PCR, lists solely in-frame clones and lacks some. The sample shows more than 60,000 clones, around 90% of them seen only once. The specimen was peripheral blood. These receptors all come from a woman aged 80 or over with active or convalescent COVID-19.

The gene calls are TRBV3-1 (or the pseudogene TRBV3-2) and TRBJ2-5; weak D call: TRBD2 (7 bases). The CDR3 totals 14 residues. Germline CDR1 is LGHDT and CDR2 is YNNKEL (reference sequence). The germline V and J ends were trimmed by 3 bases and 5 bases, with 13 bases remaining between them. CDR3 sequence (DNA): TGTGCCAGCAGCCACCGAGGGGGAGGGGAGACCCAGTACTTC. Translated, it gives CASSHRGGGETQYF.

The rearrangement joins TRBV5-1 to TRBJ2-5; 7 positions match TRBD1. CDR1 and CDR2 from the germline V gene are SGHRS and YFSETQ. With 2 bases clipped from V and 1 base from J, the junction kept 2 bases outside the gene matches. The CDR3 length is 14 residues. The CDR3 sequence is CASSLQGSQETQYF. The DNA of the CDR3 is TGCGCCAGCAGCTTACAGGGGAGCCAAGAGACCCAGTACTTC.

This rearrangement joins TRBV3-1 (or the pseudogene TRBV3-2) to TRBJ1-2; 8 nucleotides match TRBD1. Germline values: CDR1 LGHDT, CDR2 YNNKEL (reference sequence). There are 15 residues in the CDR3. With 1 base clipped from V and 8 bases from J, the junction kept 9 bases outside the gene matches. CDR3 bases: TGTGCCAGCAGCCAAGTAGGTGGCAGGGGGCAAGGCTACACCTTC. It encodes CASSQVGGRGQGYTF.

The chain recombines TRBV30 with TRBJ1-1; tentative D call: TRBD1 (6 bases). This CDR3 contains 13 residues. Trimming took off 4 bases at V and 1 base at J, with 10 bases between the two ends. CDR1 and CDR2 (germline): GTSNPN, SVGIG (reference sequence). In DNA, the CDR3 is TGTGCCTGGACGCGGGGGGCGAACACTGAAGCTTTCTTT. Translation: CAWTRGANTEAFF.

The CDR3 DNA reads TGTGCCAGTAGTCGGGACAGGGCGTCATATAATTCACCCCTCCACTTT. Residues: CASSRDRASYNSPLHF. V usage is TRBV19 and J usage is TRBJ1-6, with 9 bases lining up with TRBD1. The CDR3 covers 16 residues. Germline V gene sequence: CDR1 LNHDA, CDR2 SQIVND (reference sequence). Trimming cost V 5 bases and J 4 bases; bases outside gene matches: 6.

This chain links TRBV6-6 with TRBJ1-6; no clear D. This CDR3 has 12 amino acids. The germline V gene has CDR1 MNHNY and CDR2 SVGAGI (reference sequence). Trimming took 7 bases from V and 7 from J, leaving 8 bases between them. The CDR3 nucleotides are TGTGCCAGCAAGATAGTCAATTCACCCCTCCACTTT. It is translated as CASKIVNSPLHF.

CDR3 coding DNA: TGTGCCAGCAGCACCGGACAGGGGGCCTCCTACGAGCAGTACTTC. Translation: CASSTGQGASYEQYF. The genes are TRBV7-2 and TRBJ2-7; 11 nucleotides align to TRBD1. J lost 0 bases, V lost 5 bases, and 3 bases had no gene match. The CDR3 spans 15 residues. Germline assignment: CDR1 SGHTA and CDR2 FQGNSA.

V gene TRBV7-2 combines with J gene TRBJ2-7, with a possible D match to TRBD2 (6 bases). Germline CDR1 is SGHTA and CDR2 is FQGNSA. The CDR3 sequence is 15 residues long. The ends were cut back, 4 bases at V and 7 bases at J, with 20 bases in the middle. CDR3 in amino acids: CASSSPPTGTFEQYF. CDR3 coding DNA: TGTGCCAGCAGCTCACCGCCCACTGGGACTTTTGAGCAGTACTTC.

The V call is TRBV6-2 or TRBV6-3, the J call TRBJ2-7; 13 bases fit TRBD2. Looked up from germline, CDR1 is MNHEY and CDR2 is SVGEGT. CDR3 length: 16 amino acids. After removal of 0 bases from V and 5 bases from J, the junction contained 4 bases not matched to a gene. The CDR3 nucleotides are TGTGCCAGCAGTTACTCGACTAGCGGGAGGTCCCACGAGCAGTACTTC. It encodes CASSYSTSGRSHEQYF.